This section outlines one TCR beta chain sequence together with its context. What it binds is not known. This entry is derived from a study of T-cell memory formation after mild COVID-19. Using its own MiXCR run on the 5' RACE reads, TCRdb lists one record per CDR3 protein. The sample consists of 450,000 to 650,000 distinct CDR3 sequences, about 20% of them appearing once. This CDR3 region has 13 residues. The germline gives CDR1 LNHDA, CDR2 SQIVND (reference sequence). V lost 6 bases to trimming and J lost 2 bases, with 11 bases between them. Study-level points and caveats: Pre-infection memory harbored some responding clones, suggesting cross-reactive memory joined.

This clonotype was sampled from an adult woman who had mild COVID-19 (a few samples of this study predate the infection). Cell type and time point are not known. The sample was PBMCs or a T cell subset sorted from them (not recorded which). This rearrangement joins TRBV19 to TRBJ2-7, with a possible D match to TRBD2 (5 bases). In nucleotides, the CDR3 is TGTGCCAGTAGCACAAACGGGGCCTACGAGCAGTACTTC. Protein sequence: CASSTNGAYEQYF.